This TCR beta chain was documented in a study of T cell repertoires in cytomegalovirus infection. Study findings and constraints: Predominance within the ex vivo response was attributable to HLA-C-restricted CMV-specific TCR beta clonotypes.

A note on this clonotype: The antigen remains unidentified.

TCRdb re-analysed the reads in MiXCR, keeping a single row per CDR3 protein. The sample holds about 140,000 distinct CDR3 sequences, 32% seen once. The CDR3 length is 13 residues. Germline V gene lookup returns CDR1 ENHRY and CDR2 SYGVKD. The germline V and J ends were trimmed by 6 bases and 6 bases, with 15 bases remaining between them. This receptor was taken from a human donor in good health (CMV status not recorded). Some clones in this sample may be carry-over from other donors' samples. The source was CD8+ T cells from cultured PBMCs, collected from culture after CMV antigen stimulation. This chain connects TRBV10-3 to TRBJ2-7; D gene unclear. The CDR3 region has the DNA TGTGCCATCAGATGGGAAGGTGCATCCGAGCAGTACTTC. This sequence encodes CAIRWEGASEQYF.